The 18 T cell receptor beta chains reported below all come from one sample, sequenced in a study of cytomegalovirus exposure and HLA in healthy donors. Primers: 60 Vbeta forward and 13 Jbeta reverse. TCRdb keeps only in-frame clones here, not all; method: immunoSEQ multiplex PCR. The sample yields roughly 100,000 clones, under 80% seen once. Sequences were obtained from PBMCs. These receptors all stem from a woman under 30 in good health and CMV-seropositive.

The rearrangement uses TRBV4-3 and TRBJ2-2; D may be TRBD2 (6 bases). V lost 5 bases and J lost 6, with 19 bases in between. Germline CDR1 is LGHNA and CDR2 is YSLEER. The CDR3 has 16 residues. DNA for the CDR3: TGCGCCAGCAGCGTCCTCACAGGTGGCGGGGCCGGGGAGCTGTTTTTT. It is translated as CASSVLTGGGAGELFF.

CDR3: CASSPKTLGGYFGNQPQHF. CDR3 sequence (DNA): TGTGCCAGCAGCCCAAAGACCCTTGGAGGGTACTTTGGCAATCAGCCCCAGCATTTT. The V call is TRBV4-2, the J call TRBJ1-5; no definite D call. The length of the CDR3 is 19 residues. Germline-derived CDR1 and CDR2 are LGHNA and YNFKEQ. V dropped 4 bases and J dropped 2 bases, with 24 bases sitting between them.

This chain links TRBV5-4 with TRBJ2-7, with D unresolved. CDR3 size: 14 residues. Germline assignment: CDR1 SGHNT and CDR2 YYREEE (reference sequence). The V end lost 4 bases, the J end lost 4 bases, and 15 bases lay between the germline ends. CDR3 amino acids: CASSPSLTDYEQYF. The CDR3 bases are TGTGCCAGCAGCCCTTCCCTCACAGATTACGAGCAGTACTTC. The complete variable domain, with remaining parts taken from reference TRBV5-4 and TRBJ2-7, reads ETGVTQSPTHLIKTRGQQVTLRCSSQSGHNTVSWYQQALGQGPQFIFQYYREEENGRGNFPPRFSGLQFPNYSSELNVNALELDDSALYLCASSPSLTDYEQYFGPGTRLTVT.

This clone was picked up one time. CDR3 protein: CASVAAWNTEAFF. CDR3 sequence (DNA): TGTGCCAGCGTGGCAGCGTGGAACACTGAAGCTTTCTTT. The chain carries TRBV2 and TRBJ1-1; D is ambiguous. The CDR3 has 13 amino acids. Trimming pared 8 bases from V and 1 base from J, leaving 11 bases between. Germline loops: CDR1 SNHLY, CDR2 FYNNEI.

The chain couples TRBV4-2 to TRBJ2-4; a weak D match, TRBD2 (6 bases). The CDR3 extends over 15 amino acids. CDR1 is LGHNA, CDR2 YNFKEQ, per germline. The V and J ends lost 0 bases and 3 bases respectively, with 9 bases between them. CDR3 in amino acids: CASSQDGGNKNIQYF. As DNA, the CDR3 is TGTGCCAGCAGCCAAGATGGGGGGAACAAAAACATTCAGTACTTC.

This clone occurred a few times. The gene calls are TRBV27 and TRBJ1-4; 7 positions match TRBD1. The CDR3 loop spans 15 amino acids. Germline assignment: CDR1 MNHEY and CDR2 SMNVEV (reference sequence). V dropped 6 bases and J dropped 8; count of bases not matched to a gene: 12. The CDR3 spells CASSPRGRGTEKLFF. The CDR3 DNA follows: TGTGCCAGCAGCCCGAGGGGCAGGGGGACCGAAAAACTGTTTTTT.

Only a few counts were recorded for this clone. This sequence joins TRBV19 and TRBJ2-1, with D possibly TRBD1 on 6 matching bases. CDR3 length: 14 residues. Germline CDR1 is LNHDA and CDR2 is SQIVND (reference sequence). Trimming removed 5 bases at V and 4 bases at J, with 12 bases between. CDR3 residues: CASSLLRGYNEQFF. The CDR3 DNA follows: TGTGCCAGTAGTTTATTGAGGGGGTACAATGAGCAGTTCTTC. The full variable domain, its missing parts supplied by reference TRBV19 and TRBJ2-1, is DGGITQSPKYLFRKEGQNVTLSCEQNLNHDAMYWYRQDPGQGLRLIYYSQIVNDFQKGDIAEGYSVSREKKESFPLTVTSAQKNPTAFYLCASSLLRGYNEQFFGPGTRLTVL.

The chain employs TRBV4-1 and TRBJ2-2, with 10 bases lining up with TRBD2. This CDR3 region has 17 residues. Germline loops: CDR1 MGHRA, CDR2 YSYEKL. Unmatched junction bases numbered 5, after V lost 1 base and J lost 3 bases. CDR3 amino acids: CASSQVVLAGDTGELFF. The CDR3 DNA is TGCGCCAGCAGCCAAGTGGTGCTAGCGGGGGACACCGGGGAGCTGTTTTTT.

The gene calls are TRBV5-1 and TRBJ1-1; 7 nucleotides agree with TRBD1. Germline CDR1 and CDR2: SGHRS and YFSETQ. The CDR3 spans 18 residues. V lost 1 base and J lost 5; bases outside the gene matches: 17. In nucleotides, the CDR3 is TGCGCCAGCAGCTTGCTCTTTAGGGGGACAGCAAGAGAAACTGAAGCTTTCTTT. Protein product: CASSLLFRGTARETEAFF.

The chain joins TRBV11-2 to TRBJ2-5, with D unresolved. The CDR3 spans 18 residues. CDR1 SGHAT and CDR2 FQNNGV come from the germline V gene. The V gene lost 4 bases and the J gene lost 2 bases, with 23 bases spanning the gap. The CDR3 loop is CASSSRTAAVWPQETQYF. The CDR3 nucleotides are TGTGCCAGCAGCTCCAGAACAGCCGCAGTGTGGCCTCAAGAGACCCAGTACTTC.

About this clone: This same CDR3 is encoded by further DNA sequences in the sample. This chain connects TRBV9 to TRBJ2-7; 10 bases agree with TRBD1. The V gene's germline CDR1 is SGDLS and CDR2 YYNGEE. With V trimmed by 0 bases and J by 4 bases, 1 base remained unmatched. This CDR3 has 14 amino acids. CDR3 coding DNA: TGTGCCAGCAGCGTAGGACAGGGGGCGTACGAGCAGTACTTC. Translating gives CASSVGQGAYEQYF. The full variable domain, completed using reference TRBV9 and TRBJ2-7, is DSGVTQTPKHLITATGQRVTLRCSPRSGDLSVYWYQQSLDQGLQFLIQYYNGEERAKGNILERFSAQQFPDLHSELNLSSLELGDSALYFCASSVGQGAYEQYFGPGTRLTVT.

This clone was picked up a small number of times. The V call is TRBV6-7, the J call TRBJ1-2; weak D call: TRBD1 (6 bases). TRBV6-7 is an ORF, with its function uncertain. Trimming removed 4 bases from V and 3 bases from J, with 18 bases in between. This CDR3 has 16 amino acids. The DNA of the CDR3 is TGTGCCAGCAGTTCGAATCTGGGGGCGAAGCACTATGGCTACACCTTC. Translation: CASSSNLGAKHYGYTF.

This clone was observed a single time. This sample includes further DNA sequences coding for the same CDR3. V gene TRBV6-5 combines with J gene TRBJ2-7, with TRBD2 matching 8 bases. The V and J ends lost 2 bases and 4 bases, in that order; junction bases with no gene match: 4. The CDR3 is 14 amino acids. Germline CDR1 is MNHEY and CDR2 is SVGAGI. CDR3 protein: CASSYSGSLYEQYF. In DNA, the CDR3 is TGTGCCAGCAGTTACAGCGGGAGTCTGTACGAGCAGTACTTC.

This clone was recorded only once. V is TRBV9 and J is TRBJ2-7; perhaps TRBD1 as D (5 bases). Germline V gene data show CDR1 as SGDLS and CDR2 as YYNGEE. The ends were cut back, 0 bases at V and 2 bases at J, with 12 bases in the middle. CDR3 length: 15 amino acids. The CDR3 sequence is CASSVVRVQAYEQYF. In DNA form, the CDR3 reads TGTGCCAGCAGCGTAGTCAGGGTCCAAGCCTACGAGCAGTACTTC.

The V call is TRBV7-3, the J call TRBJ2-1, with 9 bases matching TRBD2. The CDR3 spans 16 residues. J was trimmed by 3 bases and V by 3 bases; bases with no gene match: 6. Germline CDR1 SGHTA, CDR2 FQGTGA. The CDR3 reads CASSFVAAGGYNEQFF. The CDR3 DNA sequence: TGTGCCAGCAGCTTCGTTGCAGCGGGGGGCTACAATGAGCAGTTCTTC. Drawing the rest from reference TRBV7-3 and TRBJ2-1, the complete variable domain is GAGVSQTPSNKVTEKGKYVELRCDPISGHTALYWYRQSLGQGPEFLIYFQGTGAADDSGLPNDRFFAVRPEGSVSTLKIQRTERGDSAVYLCASSFVAAGGYNEQFFGPGTRLTVL.

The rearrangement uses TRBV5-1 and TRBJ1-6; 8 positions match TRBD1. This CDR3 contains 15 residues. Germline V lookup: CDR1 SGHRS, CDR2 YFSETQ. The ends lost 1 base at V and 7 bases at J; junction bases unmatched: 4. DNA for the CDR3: TGCGCCAGCAGCTTGCGACAGGGGAACAATTCACCCCTCCACTTT. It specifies CASSLRQGNNSPLHF.

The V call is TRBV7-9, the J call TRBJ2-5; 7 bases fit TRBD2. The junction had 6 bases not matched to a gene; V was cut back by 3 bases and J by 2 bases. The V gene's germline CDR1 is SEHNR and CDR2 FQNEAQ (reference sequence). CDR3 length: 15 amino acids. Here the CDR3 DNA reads TGTGCCAGCAGCTTTTGGCTAGCGGTACAAGAGACCCAGTACTTC. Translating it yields CASSFWLAVQETQYF.

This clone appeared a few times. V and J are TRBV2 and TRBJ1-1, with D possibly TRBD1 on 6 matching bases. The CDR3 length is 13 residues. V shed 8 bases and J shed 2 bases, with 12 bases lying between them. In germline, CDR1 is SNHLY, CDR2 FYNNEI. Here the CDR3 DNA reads TGTGCCAGCCATCGACAGGATAACACTGAAGCTTTCTTT. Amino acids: CASHRQDNTEAFF.